This T cell receptor beta chain comes out of a study of monozygotic twins with inflammatory bowel disease. For this clonotype: The antigen is undetermined.

With the 5' RACE reads reprocessed, TCRdb shows one record per CDR3 protein and no DNA. The sample totals some 170,000 distinct CDR3 sequences. Looked up from germline, CDR1 is DFQATT and CDR2 is SNEGSKA (reference sequence). The CDR3 covers 17 residues. General study results and limits: IBD patients displayed reduced TCRbeta diversity (inverse Simpson) when set against healthy co-twins. Different subtypes (of T cells) could not be told apart from one another.

This TCR derives from a human donor with ulcerative colitis or Crohn's disease, or a healthy co-twin of an affected twin (not recorded which). J is TRBJ1-5 and V is TRBV20-1; TCRdb indicates TRBD1, and absent DNA this call remains unverified. The sequenced sample consisted of blood. CDR3 amino acids: CSVQTTNRGSGNQPQHF.